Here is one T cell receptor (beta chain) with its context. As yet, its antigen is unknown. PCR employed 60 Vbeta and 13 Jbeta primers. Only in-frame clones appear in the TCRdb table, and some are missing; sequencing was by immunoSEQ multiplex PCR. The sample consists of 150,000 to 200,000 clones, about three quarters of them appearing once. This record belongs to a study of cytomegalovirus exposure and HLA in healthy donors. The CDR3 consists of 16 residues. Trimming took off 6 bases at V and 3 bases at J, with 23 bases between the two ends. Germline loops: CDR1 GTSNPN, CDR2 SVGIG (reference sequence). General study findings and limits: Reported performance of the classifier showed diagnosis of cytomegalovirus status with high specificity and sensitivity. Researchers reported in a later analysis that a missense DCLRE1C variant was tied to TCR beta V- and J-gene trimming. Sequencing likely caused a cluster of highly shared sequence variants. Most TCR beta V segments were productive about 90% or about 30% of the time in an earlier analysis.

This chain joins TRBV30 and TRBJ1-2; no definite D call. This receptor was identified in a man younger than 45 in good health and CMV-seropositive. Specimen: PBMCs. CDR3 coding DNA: TGTGCCTGTGACACATGGATTCGGAATGTCGACTATGGCTACACCTTC. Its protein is CACDTWIRNVDYGYTF.